The 20 T cell receptor beta chains below were found in one sample sequenced in a study of blood T cell repertoires in COVID-19. TCRdb's table, derived via immunoSEQ multiplex PCR, lists solely in-frame clones and lacks some. Of 350,000 to 550,000 clones listed, 87% were seen once; the top ten hold about 2.1%. Material for sequencing was PBMCs or T cells enriched from blood (not recorded which). All receptors come from a woman between 18 and 29 years old with acute COVID-19.

This clone was counted between two and nine times. The rearrangement joins TRBV12-5 to TRBJ2-5, with D possibly being TRBD1 (5 bases). This CDR3 region has 12 residues. Per germline, CDR1 LGHNT and CDR2 FRNRAP. V was clipped by 2 bases and J by 4 bases, with 5 bases between them. CDR3 region: CASGLQGETQYF. In nucleotides, the CDR3 is TGTGCTAGTGGTTTGCAGGGAGAGACCCAGTACTTC. Filled out from reference TRBV12-5 and TRBJ2-5, the complete variable domain reads DARVTQTPRHKVTEMGQEVTMRCQPILGHNTVFWYRQTMMQGLELLAYFRNRAPLDDSGMPKDRFSAEMPDATLATLKIQPSEPRDSAVYFCASGLQGETQYFGPGTRLLVL.

This clone has only one observation. This chain uses TRBV29-1 with TRBJ1-6; TRBD1 matches at 8 bases. CDR3 length equals 14 residues. Losses at the gene ends were 3 bases for V and 9 bases for J; bases not matched to a gene: 7. The germline CDR1 and CDR2 sequences are SQVTM and ANQGSEA. The CDR3 spells CSVDTGQESSPLHF. CDR3 DNA sequence: TGCAGCGTTGATACGGGACAGGAAAGTTCACCCCTCCACTTT.

Comment on this clone: Different DNA sequences within this sample yield the same CDR3. This rearrangement joins TRBV11-2 to TRBJ2-7, with D perhaps matching TRBD1 (6 bases). The CDR3 sequence is 14 residues long. The V and J ends lost 1 base and 4 bases respectively, with 11 bases between them. Germline V gene lookup returns CDR1 SGHAT and CDR2 FQNNGV. The CDR3 DNA sequence: TGTGCCAGCAGCTTAGTGACAGGTGGATACGAGCAGTACTTC. This codes for CASSLVTGGYEQYF. Full variable domain (outside the CDR3, taken from reference TRBV11-2 and TRBJ2-7): EAGVAQSPRYKIIEKRQSVAFWCNPISGHATLYWYQQILGQGPKLLIQFQNNGVVDDSQLPKDRFSAERLKGVDSTLKIQPAKLEDSAVYLCASSLVTGGYEQYFGPGTRLTVT.

The V gene is TRBV7-8, the J gene TRBJ2-3; TRBD2 matches 7 bases. CDR3 size: 16 residues. Losses at the gene ends were 2 bases for V and 1 base for J; bases not matched to a gene: 6. Germline V gives CDR1 SGHVS, CDR2 FQNEAQ. This chain's CDR3 is CASSLTTGRGTDTQYF. For the CDR3, the DNA is TGTGCCAGCAGCTTAACAACGGGGAGGGGCACAGATACGCAGTATTTT.

The chain links TRBV10-2 to TRBJ2-4, with D perhaps matching TRBD1 (6 bases). The V and J ends lost 0 bases and 8 bases respectively, with 20 bases between them. The CDR3 is 17 residues long. The germline V gene has CDR1 WSHSY and CDR2 SAAADI. The CDR3 sequence: CASSESSRLQGRDIQYF. DNA for the CDR3: TGCGCCAGCAGTGAGTCTTCAAGACTGCAGGGGCGAGACATTCAGTACTTC.

This clone came up a few times. The V call is TRBV19, the J call TRBJ1-5, with TRBD1 as a possible D gene (5 bases). V was shortened by 4 bases and J by 4 bases, with 8 bases between the two germline ends. Germline values: CDR1 LNHDA, CDR2 SQIVND (reference sequence). The CDR3 runs to 13 residues. The CDR3 nucleotides are TGTGCCAGTAGTACAGGGTTAAATCAGCCCCAGCATTTT. It is translated as CASSTGLNQPQHF.

The chain carries TRBV2 and TRBJ2-1, with a possible D match to TRBD1 (6 bases). Germline lookup yields CDR1 SNHLY and CDR2 FYNNEI. V lost 7 bases to trimming and J lost 0 bases, with 10 bases between them. The CDR3 runs 14 residues. CDR3 DNA sequence: TGTGCCAGCAATTTGGACAGCTCCTACAATGAGCAGTTCTTC. This gives the protein CASNLDSSYNEQFF.

The chain recombines TRBV19 with TRBJ1-5, with 10 bases identical to TRBD1. This CDR3 has 14 residues. V shed 3 bases, J shed 6 bases, and the junction held 2 bases outside the gene matches. Per germline, CDR1 LNHDA and CDR2 SQIVND (reference sequence). Written as DNA, the CDR3 is TGTGCCAGTAGTATGGGACAGGGGACTCAGCCCCAGCATTTT. Protein sequence: CASSMGQGTQPQHF.

V and J are TRBV28 and TRBJ1-6; D not certain. Germline V gene lookup returns CDR1 MDHEN and CDR2 SYDVKM. The length of the CDR3 is 12 residues. The ends were cut back, 3 bases at V and 6 bases at J, with 3 bases in the middle. The CDR3 here is CASSFRNSPLHF. DNA for the CDR3: TGTGCCAGCAGTTTTCGTAATTCACCCCTCCACTTT. Using reference TRBV28 and TRBJ1-6 for the parts outside the CDR3, the full variable domain is DVKVTQSSRYLVKRTGEKVFLECVQDMDHENMFWYRQDPGLGLRLIYFSYDVKMKEKGDIPEGYSVSREKKERFSLILESASTNQTSMYLCASSFRNSPLHFGNGTRLTVT.

CDR3 protein: CAWTRTDAIYEQYF. The CDR3 DNA reads TGTGCCTGGACCCGGACAGACGCTATCTACGAGCAGTACTTC. This chain connects TRBV30 to TRBJ2-7; a weak D match, TRBD1 (6 bases). There are 14 residues in the CDR3. Germline-derived CDR1 and CDR2 are GTSNPN and SVGIG (reference sequence). Deletions cut 4 bases from V and 3 bases from J, with 16 bases between.

This clone has only one observation. This rearrangement joins TRBV7-3 to TRBJ2-1, with TRBD2 as a possible D gene (5 bases). Germline CDR1 reads SGHTA; CDR2 reads FQGTGA. V lost 3 bases, J lost 9 bases, and 6 bases lay in between. The CDR3 is made up of 11 amino acids. In nucleotides, the CDR3 is TGTGCCAGCAGCTTCCGGGGTGAGCAGTTCTTC. As protein: CASSFRGEQFF.

The V call is TRBV20-1, the J call TRBJ2-1; D is perhaps TRBD2 (6 bases). This CDR3 has 12 residues. Germline loops: CDR1 DFQATT, CDR2 SNEGSKA (reference sequence). Trimming pared 3 bases from V and 8 bases from J, leaving 11 bases between. CDR3 bases: TGCAGTGCTAGTCGGGAGAACTATGAGCAGTTCTTC. The encoded protein is CSASRENYEQFF.

The chain joins TRBV7-2 to TRBJ2-3, with TRBD2 matching over 7 bases. With 5 bases clipped from V and 11 bases from J, the junction kept 4 bases outside the gene matches. Germline CDR1 SGHTA, CDR2 FQGNSA. The CDR3 runs to 11 residues. The CDR3: CASSPGEGQYF. CDR3 in DNA: TGTGCCAGCAGCCCGGGGGAGGGGCAGTATTTT.

The genes are TRBV6-5 and TRBJ1-6; a weak D match, TRBD1 (5 bases). The CDR3 extends over 15 amino acids. Trimming removed 1 base from V and 9 bases from J, with 13 bases in between. Looked up from germline, CDR1 is MNHEY and CDR2 is SVGAGI. The CDR3 DNA reads as TGTGCCAGCAGTTACTTCGCCACAACAGGTTCACCCCTCCACTTT. Translating gives CASSYFATTGSPLHF.

The genes are TRBV7-9 and TRBJ1-2; 10 bases match TRBD1. V gave up 2 bases and J gave up 8 bases; unmatched junction bases: 8. Per germline, CDR1 SEHNR and CDR2 FQNEAQ (reference sequence). CDR3 length: 15 residues. The CDR3 spells CASSLHTGQGPGYTF. The CDR3, as DNA: TGTGCCAGCAGCTTACACACGGGACAGGGGCCCGGCTACACCTTC.

The chain combines TRBV27 with TRBJ1-5, with 7 positions matching TRBD1. The V gene end was trimmed by 6 bases and the J gene end by 2 bases; junction bases not matched to a gene: 4. In germline, CDR1 is MNHEY, CDR2 SMNVEV (reference sequence). The CDR3 has 14 amino acids. In nucleotides, the CDR3 is TGTGCCAGCAGCAAGGGACAGCGCAATCAGCCCCAGCATTTT. Translated: CASSKGQRNQPQHF.

The rearrangement uses TRBV4-3 and TRBJ2-7; D is possibly TRBD2 (5 bases). The V and J ends lost 0 bases and 1 base respectively, with 7 bases between them. CDR1 is LGHNA and CDR2 is YSLEER in the germline V gene. CDR3 length: 14 residues. The CDR3 is CASSQESGSYEQYF. The CDR3, as DNA: TGCGCCAGCAGCCAAGAATCGGGGTCCTACGAGCAGTACTTC.

The sample holds a few counts of this clone. The chain combines TRBV2 with TRBJ2-7; 7 positions match TRBD1. The germline V gene encodes CDR1 SNHLY and CDR2 FYNNEI. The CDR3 consists of 13 residues. V was pared by 5 bases and J by 4 bases, with 5 bases of the junction left unmatched. CDR3 in amino acids: CASSTRDRYEQYF. As DNA, the CDR3 is TGTGCCAGCAGTACCCGGGACAGATACGAGCAGTACTTC.

The chain is built from TRBV29-1 and TRBJ1-5; tentative D call: TRBD1 (6 bases). Germline V CDR1 and CDR2: SQVTM, ANQGSEA. Trimming shortened V by 4 bases and J by 7 bases, and 11 bases separated the two germline ends. This CDR3 comprises 12 residues. In nucleotides, the CDR3 is TGCAGCGTTGTGACAGGAGGCCAGCCCCAGCATTTT. Translation gives CSVVTGGQPQHF.

The chain couples TRBV19 to TRBJ1-4, with D uncertain. The germline V gene encodes CDR1 LNHDA and CDR2 SQIVND (reference sequence). This CDR3 is built from 14 residues. The V end was cut by 6 bases, the J end by 4 bases, with 12 bases between. The CDR3 loop is CASSPTVSNEKLFF. CDR3 bases: TGTGCCAGTAGCCCCACTGTGAGTAATGAAAAACTGTTTTTT.